This passage covers 17 T cell receptor beta chains from one sample sequenced in a study of T cell responses to AZD1222 COVID-19 vaccine (dated by TCRdb to the early 2020s). Per the publication, the time point label means: about 28 days (+/-7) after the second vaccine dose. The library was obtained by the immunoSEQ multiplex PCR assay. TCRdb re-hosts the immuneACCESS table, in-frame sequences only. Its copies lack some clones; in the studies checked, an unresolved V gene accounts for under half of them, and the cause for the rest is not known. This sample holds 100,000 to 130,000 clones; about nine tenths were observed only once. The ten largest clones take up 5% to 7.5% of the sample. Specimen: peripheral blood, collected 28 days after the second AZD1222 dose. The origin of the receptors is an adult who received the AZD1222 COVID-19 vaccine.

CDR3 sequence (DNA): TGTGCCAGCAGGACACAGGGTAGCTCTGGAAACACCATATATTTT. It encodes CASRTQGSSGNTIYF. The V call is TRBV2, the J call TRBJ1-3; tentative D call: TRBD1 (6 bases). V lost 6 bases to trimming and J lost 0 bases, with 12 bases between them. From germline, CDR1 is SNHLY and CDR2 FYNNEI. This CDR3 has 15 amino acids.

The J gene is TRBJ1-5, the V gene TRBV5-5; D unclear. Germline V gene data show CDR1 as SGHKS and CDR2 as YYEKEE (reference sequence). CDR3 size: 15 residues. Trimming pared 4 bases from V and 0 bases from J, leaving 11 bases between. CDR3 DNA: TGTGCCAGCAGCAGGACTGGGAATAGCAATCAGCCCCAGCATTTT. Protein: CASSRTGNSNQPQHF.

The V and J genes are TRBV10-3 and TRBJ2-7; no clear D. Germline V gene data show CDR1 as ENHRY and CDR2 as SYGVKD. The CDR3 length is 15 residues. The V and J ends lost 4 bases and 2 bases respectively, with 15 bases between them. The CDR3 nucleotides are TGTGCCATCAGTGGGGATCCGGATCAACCCTACGAGCAGTACTTC. This encodes CAISGDPDQPYEQYF.

The gene calls are TRBV2 and TRBJ1-5; D is unresolved. Between the trimmed V and J ends, which lost 3 bases and 4 bases, there was a span of 4 bases. In germline, CDR1 is SNHLY, CDR2 FYNNEI. The CDR3 spans 12 residues. This CDR3 reads CASSEINQPQHF. As DNA, the CDR3 is TGTGCCAGCAGTGAGATAAATCAGCCCCAGCATTTT.

The rearrangement joins TRBV13 to TRBJ2-7, with 7 bases aligning to TRBD2. Trimming cost V 1 base and J 3 bases; bases outside gene matches: 3. This CDR3 is 14 amino acids long. Germline values: CDR1 PRHDT, CDR2 FYEKMQ (reference sequence). The CDR3 here is CASSLDAGDYEQYF. As DNA, the CDR3 is TGTGCCAGCAGCTTAGACGCGGGGGACTACGAGCAGTACTTC. Filled out from reference TRBV13 and TRBJ2-7, the complete variable domain reads AAGVIQSPRHLIKEKRETATLKCYPIPRHDTVYWYQQGPGQDPQFLISFYEKMQSDKGSIPDRFSAQQFSDYHSELNMSSLELGDSALYFCASSLDAGDYEQYFGPGTRLTVT.

The chain links TRBV27 to TRBJ1-5; 8 positions agree with TRBD1. Germline V CDR1 and CDR2: MNHEY, SMNVEV (reference sequence). The CDR3 totals 15 residues. The J segment lost 2 bases and the V segment lost 0 bases, leaving 0 bases of the junction unmatched. The CDR3: CASSLSQGGNQPQHF. For the CDR3, the DNA is TGTGCCAGCAGTTTATCACAGGGGGGCAATCAGCCCCAGCATTTT.

This chain uses TRBV5-5 with TRBJ1-2; D gene unclear. V lost 0 bases to trimming and J lost 4 bases, with 10 bases between them. The V gene's germline CDR1 is SGHKS and CDR2 YYEKEE (reference sequence). The CDR3 loop spans 14 amino acids. CDR3 sequence: CASSLADGSYGYTF. The CDR3 coding sequence is TGTGCCAGCAGCTTGGCGGATGGCAGCTATGGCTACACCTTC.

The rearrangement uses TRBV7-9 and TRBJ1-4; a weak D match, TRBD1 (6 bases). This CDR3 region has 15 residues. The germline CDR1 and CDR2 sequences are SEHNR and FQNEAQ (reference sequence). V was clipped by 5 bases and J by 4 bases, with 14 bases between them. The CDR3 is CASSPGQNFNEKLFF. The CDR3 DNA is TGTGCCAGCAGCCCCGGACAGAACTTTAATGAAAAACTGTTTTTT. Looking up the rest from reference TRBV7-9 and TRBJ1-4 gives the full variable domain: DTGVSQNPRHKITKRGQNVTFRCDPISEHNRLYWYRQTLGQGPEFLTYFQNEAQLEKSRLLSDRFSAERPKGSFSTLEIQRTEQGDSAMYLCASSPGQNFNEKLFFGSGTQLSVL.

This chain uses TRBV6-5 with TRBJ1-5; TRBD1 agrees at 7 bases. V dropped 7 bases and J dropped 3; count of bases not matched to a gene: 9. The CDR3 covers 15 residues. The germline CDR1 and CDR2 sequences are MNHEY and SVGAGI. The DNA for the CDR3 is TGTGCCAGCAAGAAAGACAGGGCCGCCAATCAGCCCCAGCATTTT. Encoded protein: CASKKDRAANQPQHF.

The rearrangement joins TRBV1 to TRBJ1-1. TRBV1 is assigned pseudogene status. This CDR3 comprises 14 residues. The CDR3 spells CTSSPLHRNTEAFF. The CDR3 DNA follows: TGCACCAGCAGCCCTCTTCATAGAAACACTGAAGCTTTCTTT.

This clone was counted a single time. The V call is TRBV15, the J call TRBJ2-5, with a weak D call TRBD2 (6 bases). This CDR3 is built from 15 residues. Trimming left V 2 bases short and J 1 base short, with 11 bases between. Germline CDR1 and CDR2: LNHNV and YYDKDF (reference sequence). The CDR3 DNA reads as TGTGCCACCAGCAGATCCCAGGGACTCCAAGAGACCCAGTACTTC. Amino acids: CATSRSQGLQETQYF.

The chain couples TRBV9 to TRBJ1-6; D possibly corresponds to TRBD1 (6 bases). Trimming left V 0 bases short and J 5 bases short, with 9 bases between. CDR1 is SGDLS, CDR2 YYNGEE, per germline. The CDR3 covers 15 residues. The CDR3 protein is CASSVETGNNSPLHF. The CDR3 DNA reads TGTGCCAGCAGCGTAGAAACAGGGAATAATTCACCCCTCCACTTT.

The chain carries TRBV28 and TRBJ1-2, with unresolved D. CDR3 length: 15 amino acids. Germline CDR1 and CDR2: MDHEN and SYDVKM. V was pared by 5 bases and J by 1 base, with 14 bases between. The CDR3 nucleotides are TGTGCCAGCAGTCCCCCCGGCGCCCTTAACTATGGCTACACCTTC. Protein: CASSPPGALNYGYTF.

The chain has TRBV7-6 and TRBJ2-3; perhaps TRBD2 as D (6 bases). There are 16 residues in the CDR3. V was trimmed by 4 bases and J by 4 bases, leaving 18 bases between them. The germline V gene has CDR1 SGHVS and CDR2 FNYEAQ. DNA of the CDR3: TGTGCCAGCAGCTCATATAGCGGAGAGGGCCCAGATACGCAGTATTTT. Its translation is CASSSYSGEGPDTQYF.

Here the CDR3 reads CASSDQRGGNYGYTF. DNA of the CDR3: TGTGCCAGCAGTGACCAGAGGGGAGGGAACTATGGCTACACCTTC. The genes are TRBV6-4 and TRBJ1-2; D possibly corresponds to TRBD1 (5 bases). CDR3 size: 15 residues. The ends were cut back, 2 bases at V and 2 bases at J, with 12 bases in the middle. Germline assignment: CDR1 MRHNA and CDR2 SNTAGT.

The CDR3 nucleotides read TGTGCCTGGAGTGTAGGCAGACAGAGCACTGGAAACACCATATATTTT. This translates into CAWSVGRQSTGNTIYF. This rearrangement joins TRBV30 to TRBJ1-3, with D possibly being TRBD1 (5 bases). V dropped 0 bases and J dropped 2 bases, with 14 bases sitting between them. Germline CDR1 GTSNPN, CDR2 SVGIG (reference sequence). The CDR3 spans 16 residues.

The chain uses TRBV4-3 and TRBJ2-7; 8 bases align to TRBD2. The CDR3 contains 14 residues. J gave up 2 bases and V 4 bases, and 4 bases lay outside the gene matches. In germline, CDR1 is LGHNA, CDR2 YSLEER. CDR3 residues: CASSPGGAPYEQYF. In DNA, the CDR3 is TGCGCCAGCAGCCCCGGGGGGGCCCCCTACGAGCAGTACTTC.